The rows below give T cell receptor beta chains drawn from one sample of a study of blood T cell repertoires in COVID-19. TCRdb's table, derived via immunoSEQ multiplex PCR, lists solely in-frame clones and lacks some. The table includes 350,000 to 400,000 clones, approximately 84% detected once. The sample was PBMCs or T cells enriched from blood (not recorded which). The receptors here all came from a woman under 40 who had recovered from COVID-19. Both conserved end residues are part of each CDR3. The D gene is left open where the match is weak. Rows give clone size only sometimes, using once, few, many, or a class for an expanded clone.

j_call d_call v_call clone_size cdr3_nt cdr3_aa
TRBJ2-5 . TRBV27 . TGTGCCAGCGGGAGTTCGGAAGAGACCCAGTACTTC CASGSSEETQYF
TRBJ1-2 . TRBV7-9 once TGTGCCAGCAGCGCACTCGGTGGCTACACCTTC CASSALGGYTF
TRBJ2-1 . TRBV28 . TGTGCCAGCAGTTTGGCGGAAACCTCCTACAATGAGCAGTTCTTC CASSLAETSYNEQFF
TRBJ1-2 TRBD1 TRBV28 . TGTGCCAGCAGTTCAGCCGGGACAGATCAACTCGGCTACACCTTC CASSSAGTDQLGYTF
TRBJ2-5 . TRBV19 . TGTGCCAGTAGCCAGAACCAAGAGACCCAGTACTTC CASSQNQETQYF
TRBJ1-6 TRBD1 TRBV30 few TGTGCCTGGAGAACCGGGACAGGCTATAATTCACCCCTCCACTTT CAWRTGTGYNSPLHF
TRBJ1-1 . TRBV5-1 . TGCGCCAGCAGCTTGACAGGCACCATGAACACTGAAGCTTTCTTT CASSLTGTMNTEAFF
TRBJ2-7 TRBD2 TRBV5-1 . TGCGCCAGCAGCTTGGCCGTGGGACTAGCTTACGAGCAGTACTTC CASSLAVGLAYEQYF
TRBJ1-3 . TRBV2 . TGTGCCAGCAGCATAATGGGACTGGTAGGAAACACCATATATTTT CASSIMGLVGNTIYF
TRBJ1-1 TRBD1 TRBV2 . TGTGCCAGCGTAAGCCAGGGGGCGGGTGAAGCTTTCTTT CASVSQGAGEAFF
TRBJ2-7 . TRBV5-6 . TGTGCCAGCAGCTTTGGACAGTACGAGCAGTACTTC CASSFGQYEQYF
TRBJ2-7 . TRBV24-1 . TGTGCCACCAGTGCAGGCTCCTACGAGCAGTACTTC CATSAGSYEQYF
TRBJ2-7 TRBD1 TRBV5-5 . TGTGCCAGCAGCTTCGCGGACAGGGGCTACGAGCAGTACTTC CASSFADRGYEQYF
TRBJ2-1 TRBD2 TRBV7-6 . TGTGCCAGCAGCTTAGCAGGCTGGCGGGAGGCAGACAATGAGCAGTTCTTC CASSLAGWREADNEQFF
TRBJ1-1 . TRBV24-1 . TGTGCCACCAGTGACCCCGGACAGAGCAATGAAGCTTTCTTT CATSDPGQSNEAFF
TRBJ2-1 . TRBV6-6 once TGTGCCAGCAGTCCGGGAGACAATGAGCAGTTCTTC CASSPGDNEQFF
TRBJ1-1 . TRBV6-5 . TGTGCCAGCAGTTACCGCGGGGAAGGGACTGAAGCTTTCTTT CASSYRGEGTEAFF
TRBJ2-7 TRBD1 TRBV28 . TGTGCCAGTGCCGGGACAGGGGTATGGGACGAGCAGTACTTC CASAGTGVWDEQYF
TRBJ2-1 TRBD1 TRBV28 . TGTGCCAGCAGCCCGGGACAGGGGGTTCCTAATGAGCAGTTCTTC CASSPGQGVPNEQFF
TRBJ2-7 TRBD1 TRBV4-1 . TGCGCCAGCAGCCATGACAGGGCCCACGAGCAGTACTTC CASSHDRAHEQYF
TRBJ2-5 . TRBV19 . TGTGCCAGTAGTATCCGACAGACTGCAATAGAGACCCAGTACTTC CASSIRQTAIETQYF
TRBJ2-7 TRBD1 TRBV29-1 . TGCAGCGCCGGAGACAGGGATCTTACCTACGAGCAGTACTTC CSAGDRDLTYEQYF
TRBJ1-6 . TRBV6-1 . TGTGCCAGCAGTGAAGTAGAGGGATTTAATTCACCCCTCCACTTT CASSEVEGFNSPLHF
TRBJ1-2 . TRBV30 . TGTGCCTGGACCAACGGGGGGTATGGCTACACCTTC CAWTNGGYGYTF
TRBJ2-5 . TRBV19 . TGTGCCAGTCAGCCTACCCCGGGACTTCCAGGGGGGACCCAGTACTTC CASQPTPGLPGGTQYF